The present T cell receptor beta chain was sequenced within a study of post-analysis software for immune sequencing data. The study's findings and limits: F measure grouped same-batch samples tightly together. TRBV5-6, TRBV5-1 and TRBV20-1 were among several TRBV segments more frequent in patients than controls.

Note on this clonotype: No antigen is known for it. The junction departs from germline at one end; a sequencing error may be responsible.

Libraries were made from TCR beta cDNA, and they carried unique molecular identifiers. TCRdb processed the PCR reads anew with MiXCR; each CDR3 protein has one entry. The table has fewer than 850,000 distinct CDR3 sequences, roughly 46% seen once; the top ten hold roughly 4.5%. The CDR3 has 16 amino acids. This chain uses TRBV12-3 or TRBV12-4 with TRBJ1-5, with a weak D call TRBD1 (5 bases). Source material: blood. This sequence originates from a girl between 10 and 17 years old with multiple sclerosis. As DNA, the CDR3 is TGTGCCAGCAGCCTCGAGGGGCCCCGGGGCAATCAGCTCCAGCATTTT. Its protein is CASSLEGPRGNQLQHF.